A single sample is the source of the 31 T cell receptor beta chains below, sequenced in a study of graft-versus-host responses after intestinal transplantation. The assay was immunoSEQ multiplex PCR, and TCRdb's table has in-frame clones only and misses some. There are tens of thousands of clones in the sample; under 90% occur only once, and 0.39% lies in the top ten. No cognate antigen is known for these TCRs. Sequences were derived from unstimulated CD4+ T cells sorted from spleen or lymph node cells, sampled before transplant. These receptor sequences come from a human donor who was the organ donor for an intestinal transplant.

This chain joins TRBV19 and TRBJ1-1; no clear D. CDR3 size: 14 residues. Germline V gene lookup returns CDR1 LNHDA and CDR2 SQIVND (reference sequence). V was clipped by 1 base and J by 0 bases, with 6 bases between them. CDR3 residues: CASSIGPLNTEAFF. The CDR3 DNA sequence: TGTGCCAGTAGTATAGGGCCTTTGAACACTGAAGCTTTCTTT.

This clone was counted between two and nine times. This chain joins TRBV2 and TRBJ1-1; the D is unclear. The V end lost 0 bases, the J end lost 4 bases, and 18 bases lay between the germline ends. This CDR3 has 17 amino acids. CDR1 is SNHLY, CDR2 FYNNEI, per germline. The CDR3 is CASSEAQVTRMGTEAFF. In nucleotides, the CDR3 is TGTGCCAGCAGTGAAGCGCAAGTGACACGGATGGGCACTGAAGCTTTCTTT.

The rearrangement uses TRBV5-4 and TRBJ2-2; the D gene is possibly TRBD2 (5 bases). Germline CDR1 SGHNT, CDR2 YYREEE (reference sequence). This CDR3 contains 14 residues. V lost 9 bases and J 3 bases, leaving 15 bases between the germline ends. CDR3 DNA: TGTGCCACCCGAACCCAACTAGACACCGGGGAGCTGTTTTTT. It codes for CATRTQLDTGELFF.

The chain links TRBV5-1 to TRBJ2-5, with 12 bases identical to TRBD2. Trimming cost V 2 bases and J 2 bases; bases outside gene matches: 4. Germline CDR1 and CDR2: SGHRS and YFSETQ. The CDR3 spans 16 residues. The CDR3: CASSFGLAGIQETQYF. The CDR3 nucleotides are TGCGCCAGCAGCTTTGGACTAGCGGGGATACAAGAGACCCAGTACTTC.

The chain is built from TRBV2 and TRBJ2-1, with 9 bases that match TRBD2. With 6 bases clipped from V and 10 bases from J, the junction kept 4 bases outside the gene matches. The germline V gene has CDR1 SNHLY and CDR2 FYNNEI. The CDR3 sequence is 12 residues long. The chain's CDR3 is CASRPLAGEQFF. As DNA, the CDR3 is TGTGCCAGCAGGCCCCTAGCGGGGGAGCAGTTCTTC.

This chain links TRBV10-3 with TRBJ1-2; TRBD1 matches at 11 bases. The CDR3 is made up of 13 amino acids. CDR1 and CDR2 (germline): ENHRY, SYGVKD. The V and J ends lost 10 bases and 8 bases, in that order; junction bases with no gene match: 9. CDR3 residues: CASTGTGGRGYTF. The CDR3 bases are TGTGCCAGCACCGGGACAGGGGGTCGCGGCTACACCTTC.

The chain employs TRBV6-1 and TRBJ2-2; TRBD1 might be the D (6 bases). The CDR3 spans 15 residues. The germline gives CDR1 MNHNS, CDR2 SASEGT. Trimming removed 5 bases at V and 3 bases at J, with 13 bases between. CDR3 sequence reads: CASSKQGADTGELFF. The CDR3 region has the DNA TGTGCCAGCAGTAAACAGGGTGCGGACACCGGGGAGCTGTTTTTT.

This clone has a handful of counts. The V and J genes are TRBV19 and TRBJ1-1, with D hard to call. The germline gives CDR1 LNHDA, CDR2 SQIVND (reference sequence). The ends were cut back, 1 base at V and 4 bases at J, with 4 bases in the middle. This CDR3 has 12 residues. CDR3 protein: CASSIGLTEAFF. DNA for the CDR3: TGTGCCAGTAGTATAGGGCTCACTGAAGCTTTCTTT.

The rearrangement uses TRBV15 and TRBJ1-1; TRBD1 matches at 7 bases. The CDR3 contains 16 residues. From germline, CDR1 is LNHNV and CDR2 YYDKDF (reference sequence). Trimming at V came to 5 bases and at J to 7 bases, leaving 16 bases not matched to a gene. The CDR3 reads CATSAKVDRVVFEAFF. In DNA form, the CDR3 reads TGTGCCACCAGCGCCAAAGTAGACAGGGTTGTATTTGAAGCTTTCTTT.

This clone was picked up one time. The chain is built from TRBV29-1 and TRBJ1-1, with D perhaps matching TRBD1 (5 bases). The CDR3 runs 12 residues. Trimming shortened V by 7 bases and J by 6 bases, and 15 bases separated the two germline ends. Germline loops: CDR1 SQVTM, CDR2 ANQGSEA. CDR3 sequence: CSGIQGVSEAFF. Here the CDR3 DNA reads TGCAGCGGGATTCAGGGTGTCTCTGAAGCTTTCTTT.

The chain carries TRBV28 and TRBJ2-7, with TRBD2 identical over 7 bases. The CDR3 contains 14 residues. The V gene's germline CDR1 is MDHEN and CDR2 SYDVKM. Unmatched junction bases numbered 3, after V lost 3 bases and J lost 1 base. The CDR3 here is CASSLGLPSYEQYV. The CDR3 DNA reads TGTGCCAGCAGTTTGGGACTACCATCCTACGAGCAGTACGTC.

The gene calls are TRBV7-2 and TRBJ2-6, with D possibly matching TRBD1 (6 bases). Trimming shortened V by 0 bases and J by 4 bases, and 19 bases separated the two germline ends. Germline V gene data show CDR1 as SGHTA and CDR2 as FQGNSA. CDR3 length: 19 amino acids. CDR3: CASSLASLGQGKGANVLTF. The CDR3, as DNA: TGTGCCAGCAGCTTAGCTTCGTTGGGGCAGGGGAAAGGGGCCAACGTCCTGACTTTC.

The genes are TRBV5-1 and TRBJ2-2; D remains unclear. V shed 0 bases and J shed 5 bases, with 14 bases lying between them. Germline CDR1 and CDR2: SGHRS and YFSETQ. This CDR3 comprises 16 residues. DNA of the CDR3: TGCGCCAGCAGCTTGGTACAGCAAAGTAGAACCGGGGAGCTGTTTTTT. Protein product: CASSLVQQSRTGELFF.

The chain couples TRBV11-2 to TRBJ2-7, with a possible D match to TRBD2 (6 bases). Germline CDR1 is SGHAT and CDR2 is FQNNGV. With 3 bases removed from V and 2 bases from J, the gap between germline ends came to 14 bases. This CDR3 spans 15 amino acids. The CDR3 bases are TGTGCCAGCAGCTTTCATGGCGGGGCTCCCTACGAGCAGTACGTC. Protein: CASSFHGGAPYEQYV.

The chain employs TRBV2 and TRBJ1-3; D gene unclear. In germline, CDR1 is SNHLY, CDR2 FYNNEI. This CDR3 has 15 amino acids. V gave up 2 bases and J gave up 3 bases, with 11 bases separating them. CDR3 residues: CASSESTTRGNTIYF. The CDR3 DNA follows: TGTGCCAGCAGTGAATCAACTACCCGTGGAAACACCATATATTTT.

The chain couples TRBV18 to TRBJ1-2; no firm D call. Trimming pared 2 bases from V and 0 bases from J, leaving 13 bases between. Looked up from germline, CDR1 is KGHSH and CDR2 is LQKENI. The CDR3 loop spans 16 amino acids. The CDR3 DNA follows: TGTGCCAGCTCACCAGGGCCAGTAGTCTCTAACTATGGCTACACCTTC. This translates into CASSPGPVVSNYGYTF.

This clone was observed a handful of times. The rearrangement uses TRBV18 and TRBJ1-3; no reliable D call. V lost 6 bases and J 0 bases, leaving 15 bases between the germline ends. Germline lookup yields CDR1 KGHSH and CDR2 LQKENI. This CDR3 region has 16 residues. This chain's CDR3 is CASSQVTLSSGNTIYF. In DNA, the CDR3 is TGTGCCAGCTCGCAGGTGACACTGAGCTCTGGAAACACCATATATTTT.

The rearrangement links TRBV5-1 to TRBJ1-1, with 7 positions matching TRBD1. The CDR3 is 13 residues long. CDR1 and CDR2 from the germline V gene are SGHRS and YFSETQ. With V trimmed by 2 bases and J by 7 bases, 5 bases remained unmatched. The CDR3 here is CASSFIRTGEAFF. CDR3 in DNA: TGCGCCAGCAGCTTTATAAGGACAGGTGAAGCTTTCTTT.

V and J are TRBV29-1 and TRBJ2-1; 8 bases are shared with TRBD2. The germline CDR1 and CDR2 sequences are SQVTM and ANQGSEA. The CDR3 is 14 amino acids. J gave up 5 bases and V 7 bases, and 10 bases lay outside the gene matches. The CDR3 sequence is CSAKKGLGNNEQFF. CDR3 bases: TGCAGCGCGAAAAAGGGACTAGGAAACAATGAGCAGTTCTTC.

The chain is built from TRBV28 and TRBJ2-2, with D unresolved. The V end lost 6 bases, the J end lost 4 bases, and 9 bases lay between the germline ends. The CDR3 runs 13 residues. Germline loops: CDR1 MDHEN, CDR2 SYDVKM. The CDR3 nucleotides read TGTGCCAGCAGCCTACGAAGCACCGGGGAGCTGTTTTTT. It is translated as CASSLRSTGELFF.

V and J are TRBV28 and TRBJ2-3; TRBD2 aligns across 8 bases. Looked up from germline, CDR1 is MDHEN and CDR2 is SYDVKM. The CDR3 runs to 15 residues. The junction had 6 bases not matched to a gene; V was cut back by 5 bases and J by 2 bases. The CDR3 nucleotides read TGTGCCAGCAGTATGGAAGCGGGGGCCACAGATACGCAGTATTTT. This translates into CASSMEAGATDTQYF.

CDR3 loop: CASSADRDNYGYTF. The CDR3 DNA is TGTGCCAGCAGTGCGGACAGGGATAACTATGGCTACACCTTC. V is TRBV2 and J is TRBJ1-2; 8 positions agree with TRBD1. Germline V lookup: CDR1 SNHLY, CDR2 FYNNEI. The J segment lost 1 base and the V segment lost 4 bases, leaving 2 bases of the junction unmatched. This CDR3 is built from 14 residues.

The V and J genes are TRBV5-6 and TRBJ1-3; D unclear. This CDR3 is 16 amino acids long. Trimming shortened V by 1 base and J by 0 bases, and 11 bases separated the two germline ends. The germline V gene has CDR1 SGHDT and CDR2 YYEEEE. CDR3 protein: CASSLIAGSSGNTIYF. In nucleotides, the CDR3 is TGTGCCAGCAGCTTGATTGCGGGGAGCTCTGGAAACACCATATATTTT.

This clone was counted a few times. The chain is built from TRBV5-6 and TRBJ1-2; perhaps TRBD1 as D (5 bases). Germline values: CDR1 SGHDT, CDR2 YYEEEE. This CDR3 is built from 14 residues. V lost 1 base to trimming and J lost 5 bases, with 12 bases between them. The CDR3 nucleotides are TGTGCCAGCAGCTTGAAAGGGGCCGAGTATGGCTACACCTTC. Translation: CASSLKGAEYGYTF.

V gene TRBV15 combines with J gene TRBJ2-5, with 9 bases matching TRBD2. CDR3 length equals 17 residues. Germline assignment: CDR1 LNHNV and CDR2 YYDKDF (reference sequence). V dropped 5 bases and J dropped 1; count of bases not matched to a gene: 11. CDR3 coding DNA: TGTGCCACCAGCGACCGAGGGCGGGGGGGAAGCCAAGAGACCCAGTACTTC. It codes for CATSDRGRGGSQETQYF.

The J gene is TRBJ1-5, the V gene TRBV4-2, with a tentative D call TRBD1 (5 bases). CDR1 and CDR2 from the germline V gene are LGHNA and YNFKEQ. The V end was cut by 4 bases, the J end by 0 bases, with 13 bases between. The CDR3 totals 16 residues. This CDR3 reads CASSLEWGGSNQPQHF. The CDR3 DNA follows: TGTGCCAGCAGCCTTGAGTGGGGGGGTAGCAATCAGCCCCAGCATTTT.

V is TRBV28 and J is TRBJ1-6; D is unresolved. V was trimmed by 2 bases and J by 5 bases, leaving 10 bases between them. From germline, CDR1 is MDHEN and CDR2 SYDVKM. The CDR3 contains 15 residues. CDR3: CASSLGSGNNSPLHF. The CDR3 bases are TGTGCCAGCAGTTTAGGTTCGGGGAATAATTCACCCCTCCACTTT.

This clone was picked up one time. The V gene is TRBV27, the J gene TRBJ1-2, with D unclear. CDR1 and CDR2 (germline): MNHEY, SMNVEV (reference sequence). The CDR3 loop spans 14 amino acids. Between the trimmed V and J ends, which lost 5 bases and 4 bases, there was a span of 14 bases. CDR3: CASSPVRAGYGYTF. The CDR3 nucleotides read TGTGCCAGCAGTCCCGTGAGGGCCGGCTATGGCTACACCTTC.

The V and J genes are TRBV6-5 and TRBJ1-2; 8 nucleotides align to TRBD1. The V and J ends lost 5 bases and 7 bases, in that order; junction bases with no gene match: 6. The CDR3 is 13 residues long. CDR1 is MNHEY and CDR2 is SVGAGI in the germline V gene. The CDR3 protein is CASSMDRATGYTF. CDR3 DNA sequence: TGTGCCAGCAGTATGGACAGGGCGACTGGCTACACCTTC.

This clone was observed once. This rearrangement joins TRBV10-3 to TRBJ2-2; 9 bases fit TRBD1. The germline V gene has CDR1 ENHRY and CDR2 SYGVKD. The CDR3 spans 16 residues. After removal of 8 bases from V and 1 base from J, the junction contained 8 bases not matched to a gene. CDR3 sequence: CAIGKQGARNTGELFF. The CDR3 coding sequence is TGTGCCATCGGGAAACAGGGGGCGAGGAACACCGGGGAGCTGTTTTTT.

The chain is built from TRBV4-3 and TRBJ2-6, with unresolved D. V lost 0 bases, J lost 4 bases, and 13 bases lay in between. CDR1 and CDR2 (germline): LGHNA, YSLEER. The CDR3 totals 17 residues. The CDR3 reads CASSQDVGPRGANVLTF. The CDR3 coding sequence is TGCGCCAGCAGCCAAGATGTGGGCCCCAGGGGGGCCAACGTCCTGACTTTC.